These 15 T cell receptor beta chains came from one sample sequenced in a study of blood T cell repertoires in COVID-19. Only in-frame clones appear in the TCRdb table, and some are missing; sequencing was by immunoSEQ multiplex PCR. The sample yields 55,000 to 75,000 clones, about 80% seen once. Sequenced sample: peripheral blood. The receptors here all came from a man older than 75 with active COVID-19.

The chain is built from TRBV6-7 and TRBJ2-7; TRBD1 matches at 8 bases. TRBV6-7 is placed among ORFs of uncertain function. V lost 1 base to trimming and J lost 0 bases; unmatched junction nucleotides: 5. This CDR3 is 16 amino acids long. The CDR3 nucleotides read TGTGCCAGCAGTTACTGCCGGGACAGGAGCTCCTACGAGCAGTACTTC. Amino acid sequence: CASSYCRDRSSYEQYF.

The CDR3 DNA reads as TGTGCCAGCAGTTCTAACTCCAAAACCCAGTACTTC. This sequence encodes CASSSNSKTQYF. The gene calls are TRBV12-3 or TRBV12-4 and TRBJ2-5, with D hard to call. CDR3 size: 12 residues. Trimming cost V 4 bases and J 8 bases, with 11 bases left between them.

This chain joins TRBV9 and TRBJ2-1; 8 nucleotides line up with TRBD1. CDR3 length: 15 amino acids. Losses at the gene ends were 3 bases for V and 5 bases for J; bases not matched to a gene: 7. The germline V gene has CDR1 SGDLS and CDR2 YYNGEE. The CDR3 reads CASSEVDRGNNEQFF. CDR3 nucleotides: TGTGCCAGCAGCGAGGTCGACAGGGGAAACAATGAGCAGTTCTTC. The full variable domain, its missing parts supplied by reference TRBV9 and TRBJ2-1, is DSGVTQTPKHLITATGQRVTLRCSPRSGDLSVYWYQQSLDQGLQFLIQYYNGEERAKGNILERFSAQQFPDLHSELNLSSLELGDSALYFCASSEVDRGNNEQFFGPGTRLTVL.

The CDR3 spells CASSYSGRGFGDTQYF. In nucleotides, the CDR3 is TGTGCCAGCAGTTACTCTGGGCGGGGGTTCGGAGATACGCAGTATTTT. J is TRBJ2-3 and V is TRBV6-5, with 7 bases lining up with TRBD2. Germline-derived CDR1 and CDR2 are MNHEY and SVGAGI. V lost 0 bases, J lost 5 bases, and 8 bases stayed unmatched. This CDR3 is 16 amino acids long.

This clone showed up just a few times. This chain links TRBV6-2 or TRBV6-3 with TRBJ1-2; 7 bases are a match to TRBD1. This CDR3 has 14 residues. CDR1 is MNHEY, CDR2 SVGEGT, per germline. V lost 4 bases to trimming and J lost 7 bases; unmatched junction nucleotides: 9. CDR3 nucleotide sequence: TGTGCCAGCAGTTCCATAGGACAGGCGGTTGGCTACACCTTC. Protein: CASSSIGQAVGYTF.

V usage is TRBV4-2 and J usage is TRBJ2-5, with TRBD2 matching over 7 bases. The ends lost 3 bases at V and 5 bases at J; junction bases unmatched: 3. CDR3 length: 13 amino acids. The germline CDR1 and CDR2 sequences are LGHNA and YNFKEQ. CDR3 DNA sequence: TGTGCCAGCAGCCAGGGAGGGGTCGAGACCCAGTACTTC. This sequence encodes CASSQGGVETQYF.

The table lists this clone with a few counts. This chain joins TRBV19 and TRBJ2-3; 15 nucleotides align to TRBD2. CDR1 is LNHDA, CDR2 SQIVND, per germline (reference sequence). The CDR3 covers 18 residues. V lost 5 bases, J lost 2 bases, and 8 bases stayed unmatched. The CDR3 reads CASSSTGTSGRLTDTQYF. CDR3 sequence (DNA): TGTGCCAGTAGTTCCACCGGGACTAGCGGGAGGCTCACAGATACGCAGTATTTT. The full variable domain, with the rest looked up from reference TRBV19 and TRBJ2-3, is DGGITQSPKYLFRKEGQNVTLSCEQNLNHDAMYWYRQDPGQGLRLIYYSQIVNDFQKGDIAEGYSVSREKKESFPLTVTSAQKNPTAFYLCASSSTGTSGRLTDTQYFGPGTRLTVL.

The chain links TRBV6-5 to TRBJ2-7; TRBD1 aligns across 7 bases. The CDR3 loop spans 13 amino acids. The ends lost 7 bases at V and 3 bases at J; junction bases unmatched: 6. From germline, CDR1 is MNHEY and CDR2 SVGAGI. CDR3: CASTQGMLYEQYF. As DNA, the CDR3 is TGTGCCAGCACACAGGGGATGCTCTACGAGCAGTACTTC.

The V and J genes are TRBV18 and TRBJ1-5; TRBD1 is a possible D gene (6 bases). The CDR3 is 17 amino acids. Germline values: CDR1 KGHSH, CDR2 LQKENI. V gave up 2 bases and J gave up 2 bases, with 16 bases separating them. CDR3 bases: TGTGCCAGCTCACCAGGGCAGGGGCCAGGGGGCAATCAGCCCCAGCATTTT. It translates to CASSPGQGPGGNQPQHF.

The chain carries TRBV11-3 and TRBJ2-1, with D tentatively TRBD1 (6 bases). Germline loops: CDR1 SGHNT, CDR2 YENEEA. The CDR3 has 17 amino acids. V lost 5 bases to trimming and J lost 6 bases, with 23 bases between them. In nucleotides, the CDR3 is TGTGCCAGCAGCAGAGAGGGACAAATTGCGCCTGGCAATGAGCAGTTCTTC. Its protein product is CASSREGQIAPGNEQFF.

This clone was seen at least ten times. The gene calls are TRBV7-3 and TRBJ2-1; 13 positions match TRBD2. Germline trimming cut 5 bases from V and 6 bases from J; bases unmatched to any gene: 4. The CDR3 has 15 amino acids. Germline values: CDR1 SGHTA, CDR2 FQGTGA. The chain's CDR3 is CASSDRTSGSNEQFF. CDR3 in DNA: TGTGCCAGCAGCGACCGGACTAGCGGGAGCAATGAGCAGTTCTTC.

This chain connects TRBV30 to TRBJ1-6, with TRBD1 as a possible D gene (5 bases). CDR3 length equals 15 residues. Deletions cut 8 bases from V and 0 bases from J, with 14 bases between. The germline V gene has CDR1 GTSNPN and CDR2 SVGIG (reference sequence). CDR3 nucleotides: TGTGCCCTAACAGGCGAGAGCTCCTATAATTCACCCCTCCACTTT. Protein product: CALTGESSYNSPLHF.

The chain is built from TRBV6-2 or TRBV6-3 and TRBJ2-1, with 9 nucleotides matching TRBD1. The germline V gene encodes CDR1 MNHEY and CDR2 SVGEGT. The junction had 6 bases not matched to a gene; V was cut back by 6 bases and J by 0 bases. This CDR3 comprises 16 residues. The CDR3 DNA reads TGTGCCAGCAGCTCATCGGGACAGGGCTCCTACAATGAGCAGTTCTTC. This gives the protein CASSSSGQGSYNEQFF.

CDR3 sequence reads: CASSFRLAGGRSTDTQYF. CDR3 DNA: TGTGCCAGCAGTTTTCGGCTAGCGGGAGGCCGAAGCACAGATACGCAGTATTTT. The V and J genes are TRBV27 and TRBJ2-3, with 11 positions matching TRBD2. The CDR3 runs to 18 residues. The V and J ends lost 3 bases and 0 bases, in that order; junction bases with no gene match: 8. The germline V gene encodes CDR1 MNHEY and CDR2 SMNVEV (reference sequence).

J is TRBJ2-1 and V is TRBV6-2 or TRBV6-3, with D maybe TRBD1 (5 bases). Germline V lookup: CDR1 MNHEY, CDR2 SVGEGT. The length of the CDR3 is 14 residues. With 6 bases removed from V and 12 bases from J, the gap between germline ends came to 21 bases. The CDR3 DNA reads TGTGCCAGCAGCCCAAGGCCCGGGCAAAGGGGGCAGTTCTTC. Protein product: CASSPRPGQRGQFF.